This record concerns one T cell receptor (beta chain) sequence. The CDR3 is made up of 14 amino acids. V lost 1 base, J lost 7 bases, and 6 bases stayed unmatched. Germline loops: CDR1 MGHRA, CDR2 YSYEKL. Assay: immunoSEQ multiplex PCR; the TCRdb copy retains only in-frame clones and omits some. The sample consists of around 500,000 clones, 78% of them appearing once. The sample originates from a study of shared clonotypes between healthy human individuals. This chain joins TRBV4-1 and TRBJ2-5, with TRBD1 identical over 7 bases. The sample taken for sequencing was PBMCs. The receptor comes from a woman aged 40 to 49 in good health. Some clones in this sample may be carry-over from other donors' samples. The CDR3 region is CASSQVRQGVTQYF. The CDR3 DNA reads TGCGCCAGCAGCCAAGTTCGCCAGGGGGTGACCCAGTACTTC.